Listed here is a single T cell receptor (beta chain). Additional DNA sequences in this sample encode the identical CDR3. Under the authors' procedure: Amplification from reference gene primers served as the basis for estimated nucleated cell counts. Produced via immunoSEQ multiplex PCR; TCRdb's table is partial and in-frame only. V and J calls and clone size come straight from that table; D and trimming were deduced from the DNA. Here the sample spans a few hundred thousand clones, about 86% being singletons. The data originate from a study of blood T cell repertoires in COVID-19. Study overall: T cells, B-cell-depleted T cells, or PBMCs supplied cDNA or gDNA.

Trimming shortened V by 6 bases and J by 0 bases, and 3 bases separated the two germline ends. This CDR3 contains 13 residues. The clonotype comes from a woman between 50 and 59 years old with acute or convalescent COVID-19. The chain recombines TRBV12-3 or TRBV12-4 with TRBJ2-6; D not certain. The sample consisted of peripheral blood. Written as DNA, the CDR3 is TGTGCCAGCAGCCGCTCTGGGGCCAACGTCCTGACTTTC. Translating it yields CASSRSGANVLTF.